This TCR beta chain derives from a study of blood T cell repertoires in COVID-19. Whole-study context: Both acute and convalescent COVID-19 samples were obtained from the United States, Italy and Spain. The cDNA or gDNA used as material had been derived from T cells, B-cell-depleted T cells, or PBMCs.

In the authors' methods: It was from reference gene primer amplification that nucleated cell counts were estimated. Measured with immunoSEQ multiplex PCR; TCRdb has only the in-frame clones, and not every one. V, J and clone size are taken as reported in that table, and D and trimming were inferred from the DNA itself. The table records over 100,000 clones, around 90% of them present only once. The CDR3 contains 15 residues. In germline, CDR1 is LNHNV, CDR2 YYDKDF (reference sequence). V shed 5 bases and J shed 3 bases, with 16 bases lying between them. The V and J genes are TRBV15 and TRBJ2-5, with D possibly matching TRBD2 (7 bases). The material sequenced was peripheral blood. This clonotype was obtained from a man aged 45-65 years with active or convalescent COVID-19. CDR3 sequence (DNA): TGTGCCACCAGCCGCGAGAGGGGGGGGGAAGAGACCCAGTACTTC. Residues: CATSRERGGEETQYF.